One and the same sample provided the 28 T cell receptor beta chains below, sequenced in a study of OX40 agonist ivuxolimab in advanced cancers. Sequencing was performed with immunoSEQ multiplex PCR; in TCRdb, only in-frame clones are kept and a portion is missing. The repertoire holds tens of thousands of clones, with approximately 87% as singletons. The sequences come from CD4+ or CD8+ T cells sorted from blood, collected in a trial of the OX40 agonist ivuxolimab. The origin of the receptors is an adult with an advanced solid tumor such as melanoma, head and neck, liver or kidney cancer.

This chain joins TRBV19 and TRBJ2-6; D unresolved. CDR3 length: 14 amino acids. Germline assignment: CDR1 LNHDA and CDR2 SQIVND (reference sequence). V lost 10 bases to trimming and J lost 0 bases, with 10 bases between them. The CDR3 reads CATTWGSGANVLTF. The CDR3 coding sequence is TGTGCCACCACGTGGGGCTCTGGGGCCAACGTCCTGACTTTC.

CDR3 sequence: CASSTSGTSGVFHNEQFF. CDR3 coding DNA: TGTGCCAGTAGTACCTCCGGGACTAGCGGGGTTTTCCACAATGAGCAGTTCTTC. V usage is TRBV19 and J usage is TRBJ2-1; 13 nucleotides match TRBD2. V gave up 4 bases and J gave up 5 bases; unmatched junction bases: 11. The CDR3 is made up of 18 amino acids. Germline lookup yields CDR1 LNHDA and CDR2 SQIVND (reference sequence).

The chain carries TRBV27 and TRBJ2-5, with 9 bases identical to TRBD1. V lost 5 bases and J lost 5; bases outside the gene matches: 6. The germline gives CDR1 MNHEY, CDR2 SMNVEV (reference sequence). The CDR3 contains 14 residues. CDR3 DNA: TGTGCCAGCAGTAGGACAGGGGAGGAGGAGACCCAGTACTTC. It translates to CASSRTGEEETQYF.

The V gene is TRBV19, the J gene TRBJ2-2, with TRBD2 matching over 11 bases. After removal of 9 bases from V and 2 bases from J, the junction contained 8 bases not matched to a gene. This CDR3 comprises 16 residues. CDR1 and CDR2 (germline): LNHDA, SQIVND (reference sequence). CDR3: CASRRTSGPNTGELFF. Here the CDR3 DNA reads TGTGCCAGCCGACGGACTAGCGGGCCTAACACCGGGGAGCTGTTTTTT.

The V and J genes are TRBV5-1 and TRBJ2-1, with 8 bases matching TRBD1. CDR1 SGHRS and CDR2 YFSETQ come from the germline V gene. There are 14 residues in the CDR3. V gave up 4 bases and J gave up 8 bases; unmatched junction bases: 8. In DNA form, the CDR3 reads TGCGCCAGCAGCACAACAGGGGGGAAGGATGAGCAGTTCTTC. Translated, it gives CASSTTGGKDEQFF.

This clone is a singleton in its sample. The DNA for the CDR3 is TGTGCCAGCAGCTTAGCGGGAAGAAGCCAGCCCCAGCATTTT. The encoded protein is CASSLAGRSQPQHF. The V gene is TRBV7-9, the J gene TRBJ1-5; no clear D. The CDR3 is 14 residues long. The V end lost 0 bases, the J end lost 7 bases, and 10 bases lay between the germline ends. Germline assignment: CDR1 SEHNR and CDR2 FQNEAQ (reference sequence).

This chain uses TRBV18 with TRBJ2-7, with a weak D call TRBD2 (7 bases). V was shortened by 2 bases and J by 5 bases, with 16 bases between the two germline ends. This CDR3 spans 15 amino acids. Per germline, CDR1 KGHSH and CDR2 LQKENI. The CDR3 is CASSPGGALGDEQYF. The CDR3 DNA reads as TGTGCCAGCTCACCAGGGGGGGCCCTGGGGGACGAGCAGTACTTC.

CDR3 sequence reads: CAWSPNGGEETQYF. Here the CDR3 DNA reads TGTGCCTGGAGCCCCAATGGAGGGGAAGAGACCCAGTACTTC. The chain uses TRBV30 and TRBJ2-5; the D gene is possibly TRBD2 (6 bases). The CDR3 spans 14 residues. CDR1 is GTSNPN, CDR2 SVGIG, per germline (reference sequence). V was trimmed by 3 bases and J by 3 bases, leaving 14 bases between them.

This chain links TRBV7-2 with TRBJ2-7; 7 bases align to TRBD2. V shed 4 bases, J shed 0 bases, and the junction held 3 bases outside the gene matches. In germline, CDR1 is SGHTA, CDR2 FQGNSA. The CDR3 length is 14 residues. The chain's CDR3 is CASSSGGSSYEQYF. Here the CDR3 DNA reads TGTGCCAGCAGCTCGGGGGGTAGCTCCTACGAGCAGTACTTC. Full variable domain (missing parts from reference TRBV7-2 and TRBJ2-7): GAGVSQSPSNKVTEKGKDVELRCDPISGHTALYWYRQSLGQGLEFLIYFQGNSAPDKSGLPSDRFSAERTGGSVSTLTIQRTQQEDSAVYLCASSSGGSSYEQYFGPGTRLTVT.

J is TRBJ2-3 and V is TRBV25-1; TRBD2 matches at 8 bases. Germline lookup yields CDR1 MGHDK and CDR2 SYGVNS. The CDR3 is 16 amino acids. V gave up 5 bases and J gave up 1 base; unmatched junction bases: 8. The CDR3 nucleotides are TGTGCCAGCAGTCCCCCTATCGGGAGGGGCACAGATACGCAGTATTTT. Translating it yields CASSPPIGRGTDTQYF. Drawing the rest from reference TRBV25-1 and TRBJ2-3, the complete variable domain is EADIYQTPRYLVIGTGKKITLECSQTMGHDKMYWYQQDPGMELHLIHYSYGVNSTEKGDLSSESTVSRIRTEHFPLTLESARPSHTSQYLCASSPPIGRGTDTQYFGPGTRLTVL.

The genes are TRBV5-1 and TRBJ2-5; 11 nucleotides agree with TRBD1. Unmatched junction bases numbered 5, after V lost 3 bases and J lost 4 bases. Per germline, CDR1 SGHRS and CDR2 YFSETQ. This CDR3 spans 15 amino acids. CDR3 sequence: CASSSGGTGGETQYF. DNA for the CDR3: TGCGCCAGCAGCTCTGGGGGGACAGGGGGAGAGACCCAGTACTTC. Supplemented by reference TRBV5-1 and TRBJ2-5, the full variable domain reads KAGVTQTPRYLIKTRGQQVTLSCSPISGHRSVSWYQQTPGQGLQFLFEYFSETQRNKGNFPGRFSGRQFSNSRSEMNVSTLELGDSALYLCASSSGGTGGETQYFGPGTRLLVL.

The gene calls are TRBV27 and TRBJ1-2, with D uncertain. V shed 4 bases and J shed 7 bases, with 13 bases lying between them. This CDR3 is 13 amino acids long. Germline V gives CDR1 MNHEY, CDR2 SMNVEV (reference sequence). CDR3 amino acids: CASSSMGSPGYTF. The CDR3 DNA reads as TGTGCCAGCAGTTCCATGGGCTCCCCTGGCTACACCTTC.

The chain links TRBV6-5 to TRBJ2-1, with 7 bases identical to TRBD1. The germline V gene has CDR1 MNHEY and CDR2 SVGAGI. V lost 6 bases to trimming and J lost 16 bases; unmatched junction nucleotides: 9. The CDR3 extends over 11 amino acids. DNA for the CDR3: TGTGCCAGCAGGTCCGGACAGGCGGTCTTCTTC. It specifies CASRSGQAVFF.

The rearrangement uses TRBV6-5 and TRBJ2-3; possibly TRBD2 for D (6 bases). V lost 2 bases to trimming and J lost 2 bases, with 11 bases between them. The CDR3 is 15 residues long. Germline V gene lookup returns CDR1 MNHEY and CDR2 SVGAGI. Written as DNA, the CDR3 is TGTGCCAGCAGTTACCGTGGGGGGTCCACAGATACGCAGTATTTT. Translation gives CASSYRGGSTDTQYF.

This rearrangement joins TRBV7-3 to TRBJ1-1; 9 bases map to TRBD1. Trimming cost V 5 bases and J 5 bases; bases outside gene matches: 6. The CDR3 length is 14 residues. Per the germline V gene, CDR1 is SGHTA and CDR2 is FQGTGA. The CDR3 bases are TGTGCCAGCAGCCCCGACAGGGGGGCTACTGAAGCTTTCTTT. Its translation is CASSPDRGATEAFF.

The chain couples TRBV29-1 to TRBJ2-1; TRBD1 agrees at 8 bases. The J segment lost 8 bases and the V segment lost 6 bases, leaving 12 bases of the junction unmatched. Germline V gives CDR1 SQVTM, CDR2 ANQGSEA. The CDR3 consists of 14 residues. This chain's CDR3 is CSVTGQGNVDEQFF. The DNA of the CDR3 is TGCAGCGTCACTGGACAGGGAAATGTCGATGAGCAGTTCTTC.

The gene calls are TRBV5-1 and TRBJ2-5; D perhaps matches TRBD1 (5 bases). Germline loops: CDR1 SGHRS, CDR2 YFSETQ. Trimming shortened V by 6 bases and J by 5 bases, and 29 bases separated the two germline ends. This CDR3 spans 18 amino acids. The CDR3 here is CASTPKGPRGLKGETQYF. The CDR3 nucleotides are TGCGCCAGCACCCCCAAGGGCCCCCGCGGCCTTAAGGGGGAGACCCAGTACTTC.

This chain connects TRBV30 to TRBJ1-5, with D perhaps matching TRBD1 (5 bases). The CDR3 extends over 18 amino acids. V was trimmed by 8 bases and J by 0 bases, leaving 26 bases between them. Per germline, CDR1 GTSNPN and CDR2 SVGIG (reference sequence). In nucleotides, the CDR3 is TGTGCCCCGAGAGACCGGGACGGACAATTTTTTAGCAATCAGCCCCAGCATTTT. Amino acids: CAPRDRDGQFFSNQPQHF. The variable domain in full, completed from reference TRBV30 and TRBJ1-5, reads SQTIHQWPATLVQPVGSPLSLECTVEGTSNPNLYWYRQAAGRGLQLLFYSVGIGQISSEVPQNLSASRPQDRQFILSSKKLLLSDSGFYLCAPRDRDGQFFSNQPQHFGDGTRLSIL.

This chain uses TRBV5-1 with TRBJ1-1; D ambiguous. The CDR3 covers 14 residues. The V end lost 4 bases, the J end lost 1 base, and 11 bases lay between the germline ends. Germline V gene data show CDR1 as SGHRS and CDR2 as YFSETQ. CDR3 sequence: CASSAGEQNTEAFF. The CDR3 DNA follows: TGCGCCAGCAGCGCCGGGGAGCAGAACACTGAAGCTTTCTTT.

The chain employs TRBV19 and TRBJ2-7, with 10 bases matching TRBD1. The CDR3 runs to 14 residues. Per germline, CDR1 LNHDA and CDR2 SQIVND (reference sequence). The V and J ends lost 6 bases and 3 bases, in that order; junction bases with no gene match: 5. The CDR3 region has the DNA TGTGCCAGTAGCCGACAGGGGGCCTACTACGAGCAGTACTTC. Encoded protein: CASSRQGAYYEQYF. The full variable domain, completed using reference TRBV19 and TRBJ2-7, is DGGITQSPKYLFRKEGQNVTLSCEQNLNHDAMYWYRQDPGQGLRLIYYSQIVNDFQKGDIAEGYSVSREKKESFPLTVTSAQKNPTAFYLCASSRQGAYYEQYFGPGTRLTVT.

The chain uses TRBV5-1 and TRBJ1-2, with 7 bases that match TRBD1. Germline CDR1 is SGHRS and CDR2 is YFSETQ. The length of the CDR3 is 14 residues. Trimming at V came to 4 bases and at J to 8 bases, leaving 11 bases not matched to a gene. CDR3 region: CASSLNTDRVGYTF. The CDR3 DNA sequence: TGCGCCAGCAGCCTGAATACCGACAGGGTCGGCTACACCTTC.

The rearrangement uses TRBV6-5 and TRBJ2-1; TRBD2 matches 9 bases. With 2 bases clipped from V and 2 bases from J, the junction kept 1 base outside the gene matches. Germline V gene sequence: CDR1 MNHEY, CDR2 SVGAGI. The CDR3 has 15 residues. In nucleotides, the CDR3 is TGTGCCAGCAGTTACGGACTAGCGCCCTACAATGAGCAGTTCTTC. Its translation is CASSYGLAPYNEQFF.

The chain has TRBV19 and TRBJ2-5; 7 bases agree with TRBD1. Germline V gene sequence: CDR1 LNHDA, CDR2 SQIVND (reference sequence). The CDR3 covers 16 residues. Trimming cost V 6 bases and J 2 bases; bases outside gene matches: 12. The CDR3 is CASSTPLRQGQETQYF. The CDR3 DNA follows: TGTGCCAGTAGCACCCCGTTGCGACAGGGACAAGAGACCCAGTACTTC.

This chain joins TRBV11-2 and TRBJ2-2; D gene uncertain. V gave up 5 bases and J gave up 7 bases, with 11 bases separating them. The germline gives CDR1 SGHAT, CDR2 FQNNGV. The CDR3 length is 13 residues. The CDR3 reads CASSPRANGELFF. The DNA for the CDR3 is TGTGCCAGCAGCCCCCGGGCAAACGGGGAGCTGTTTTTT.

The rearrangement uses TRBV9 and TRBJ2-3; no definite D call. CDR3 length: 15 amino acids. Germline assignment: CDR1 SGDLS and CDR2 YYNGEE. With 0 bases removed from V and 1 base from J, the gap between germline ends came to 9 bases. The CDR3 spells CASSVALGGTDTQYF. The CDR3 bases are TGTGCCAGCAGCGTAGCTCTGGGTGGCACAGATACGCAGTATTTT.

This sequence joins TRBV7-2 and TRBJ2-2; D might be TRBD1 (6 bases). The CDR3 extends over 15 amino acids. V was trimmed by 2 bases and J by 5 bases, leaving 12 bases between them. Germline V gene lookup returns CDR1 SGHTA and CDR2 FQGNSA. CDR3 nucleotides: TGTGCCAGCAGCTTAATGACAGGAGCAACCGGGGAGCTGTTTTTT. This encodes CASSLMTGATGELFF.

The genes are TRBV2 and TRBJ2-7, with D unclear. The V end was cut by 6 bases, the J end by 2 bases, with 8 bases between. This CDR3 contains 12 residues. Germline CDR1 SNHLY, CDR2 FYNNEI. The CDR3 sequence: CASRAHAYEQYF. In DNA form, the CDR3 reads TGTGCCAGCAGGGCACATGCCTACGAGCAGTACTTC.

This clone was seen a handful of times. This rearrangement joins TRBV2 to TRBJ2-7, with unresolved D. The V end lost 5 bases, the J end lost 0 bases, and 2 bases lay between the germline ends. CDR3 length: 11 amino acids. The germline CDR1 and CDR2 sequences are SNHLY and FYNNEI. Written as DNA, the CDR3 is TGTGCCAGCAGTAACTCCTACGAGCAGTACTTC. As protein: CASSNSYEQYF.